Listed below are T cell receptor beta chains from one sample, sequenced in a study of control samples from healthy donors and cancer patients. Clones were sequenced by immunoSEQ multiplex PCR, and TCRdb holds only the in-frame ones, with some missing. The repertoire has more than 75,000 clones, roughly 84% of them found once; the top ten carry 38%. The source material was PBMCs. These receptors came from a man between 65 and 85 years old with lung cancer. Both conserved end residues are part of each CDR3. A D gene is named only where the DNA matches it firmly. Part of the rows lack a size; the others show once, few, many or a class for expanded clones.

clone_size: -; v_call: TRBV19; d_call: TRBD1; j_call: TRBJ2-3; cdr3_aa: CASSIRTGGGTDTQYF; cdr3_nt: TGTGCCAGTAGTATTCGGACAGGGGGCGGCACAGATACGCAGTATTTT
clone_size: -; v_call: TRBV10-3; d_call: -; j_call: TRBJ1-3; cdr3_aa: CAISELGNTIYF; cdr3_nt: TGTGCCATCAGTGAGCTGGGAAACACCATATATTTT
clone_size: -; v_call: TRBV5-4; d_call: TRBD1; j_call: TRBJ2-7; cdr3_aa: CASSDTDRDRYF; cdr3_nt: TGTGCCAGCAGCGATACCGACAGGGATCGGTACTTC
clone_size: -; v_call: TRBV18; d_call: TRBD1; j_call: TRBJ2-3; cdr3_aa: CASSPNRGADTQYF; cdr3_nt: TGTGCCAGCTCACCAAACAGGGGAGCAGATACGCAGTATTTT
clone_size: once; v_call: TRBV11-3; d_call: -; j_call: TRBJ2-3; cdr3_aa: CASSYRDADTQYF; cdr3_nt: TGTGCCAGCAGCTACAGGGATGCGGATACGCAGTATTTT
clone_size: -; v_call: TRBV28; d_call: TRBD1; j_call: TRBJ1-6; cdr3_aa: CASSPTGQINSPLHF; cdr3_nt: TGTGCCAGCAGTCCAACGGGACAGATAAATTCACCCCTCCACTTT
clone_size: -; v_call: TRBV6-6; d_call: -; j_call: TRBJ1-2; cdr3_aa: CASRGGAGNYGYTF; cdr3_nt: TGTGCCAGCAGAGGAGGGGCAGGTAACTATGGCTACACCTTC
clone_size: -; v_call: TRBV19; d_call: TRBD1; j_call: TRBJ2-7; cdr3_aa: CASSIEGQGSSEQYF; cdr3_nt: TGTGCCAGTAGTATTGAGGGACAGGGATCATCCGAGCAGTACTTC
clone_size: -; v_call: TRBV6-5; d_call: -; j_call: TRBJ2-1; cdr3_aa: CASSSTGTSSYNEQFF; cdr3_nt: TGTGCCAGCAGTTCCACCGGGACAAGCTCCTACAATGAGCAGTTCTTC
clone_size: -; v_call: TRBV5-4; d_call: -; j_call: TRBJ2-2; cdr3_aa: CASSSGQTGELFF; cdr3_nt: TGTGCCAGCAGCTCGGGGCAGACCGGGGAGCTGTTTTTT
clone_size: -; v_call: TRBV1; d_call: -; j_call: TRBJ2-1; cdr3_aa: CTSSQETGGRNEQFF; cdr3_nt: TGCACCAGCAGCCAAGAGACGGGGGGGCGAAATGAGCAGTTCTTC
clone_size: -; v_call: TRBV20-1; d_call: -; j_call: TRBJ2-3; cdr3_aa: CSASSPMGLGSIAQYF; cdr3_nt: TGCAGTGCTAGTAGCCCAATGGGTTTGGGCTCAATCGCGCAGTATTTT
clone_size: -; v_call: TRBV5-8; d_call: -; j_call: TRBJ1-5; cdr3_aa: CASSLWGRDNQPQHF; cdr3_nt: TGTGCCAGCAGCTTGTGGGGGCGCGACAATCAGCCCCAGCATTTT
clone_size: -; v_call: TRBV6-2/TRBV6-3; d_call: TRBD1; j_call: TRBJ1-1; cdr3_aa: CASSYDRVVTEAFF; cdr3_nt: TGTGCCAGCAGTTACGACAGGGTGGTCACTGAAGCTTTCTTT
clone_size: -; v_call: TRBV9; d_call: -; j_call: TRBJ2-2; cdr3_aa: CASSATNTGELFF; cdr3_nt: TGTGCCAGCAGCGCCACAAACACCGGGGAGCTGTTTTTT
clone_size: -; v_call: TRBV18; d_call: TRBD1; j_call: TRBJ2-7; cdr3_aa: CASSPDGQVKWPYEQYF; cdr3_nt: TGTGCCAGCTCACCAGATGGACAGGTGAAATGGCCTTACGAGCAGTACTTC
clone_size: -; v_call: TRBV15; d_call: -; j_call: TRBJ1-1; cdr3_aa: CATSRDGGGLTEAFF; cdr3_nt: TGTGCCACCAGCAGAGATGGTGGAGGGCTCACTGAAGCTTTCTTT
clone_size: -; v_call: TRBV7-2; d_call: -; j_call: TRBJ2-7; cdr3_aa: CASSFDRRPLYEQYF; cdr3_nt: TGTGCCAGCAGCTTCGACCGAAGACCTTTATACGAGCAGTACTTC
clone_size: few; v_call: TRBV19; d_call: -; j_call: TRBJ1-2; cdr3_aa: CASSFGSANYGYTF; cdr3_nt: TGTGCCAGTAGTTTCGGGTCTGCTAACTATGGCTACACCTTC
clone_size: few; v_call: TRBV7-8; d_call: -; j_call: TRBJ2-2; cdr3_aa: CASISVWTKNTGELFF; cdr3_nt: TGTGCCAGCATTTCAGTTTGGACAAAGAACACCGGGGAGCTGTTTTTT
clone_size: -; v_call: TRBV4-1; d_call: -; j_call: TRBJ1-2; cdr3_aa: CASSPDPPGIPNTF; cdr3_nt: TGCGCCAGCAGCCCCGACCCCCCGGGGATTCCAAACACCTTC
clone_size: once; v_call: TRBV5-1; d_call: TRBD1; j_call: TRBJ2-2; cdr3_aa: CASSPSPGGAVTGELFF; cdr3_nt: TGCGCCAGCAGCCCCTCCCCAGGGGGCGCAGTTACCGGGGAGCTGTTTTTT
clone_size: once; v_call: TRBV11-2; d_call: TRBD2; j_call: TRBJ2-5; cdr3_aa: CASSLALAGGQETQYF; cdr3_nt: TGTGCCAGCAGCTTAGCTCTGGCGGGGGGGCAAGAGACCCAGTACTTC
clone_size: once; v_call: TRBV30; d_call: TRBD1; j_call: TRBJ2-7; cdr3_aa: CAGDRGGYEQYF; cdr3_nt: TGTGCCGGTGACAGGGGAGGTTATGAGCAGTACTTC
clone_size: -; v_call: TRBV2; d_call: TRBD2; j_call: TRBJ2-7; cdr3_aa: CASRRLAGGLGEQYF; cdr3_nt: TGTGCCAGCAGGCGACTAGCGGGGGGTCTAGGCGAGCAGTACTTC
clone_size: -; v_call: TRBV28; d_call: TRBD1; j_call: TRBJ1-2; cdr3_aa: CASRQRDRGSYGYTF; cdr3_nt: TGTGCCAGCAGGCAAAGGGACAGGGGCTCCTATGGCTACACCTTC
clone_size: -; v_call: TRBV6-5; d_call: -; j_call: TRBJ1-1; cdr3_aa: CASSPRPRRTEAFF; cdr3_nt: TGTGCCAGCAGTCCCCGGCCGAGGAGGACTGAAGCTTTCTTT
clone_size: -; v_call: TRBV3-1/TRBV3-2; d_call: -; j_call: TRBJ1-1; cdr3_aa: CASSRLENTEAFF; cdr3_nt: TGTGCCAGCAGCCGACTTGAGAACACTGAAGCTTTCTTT
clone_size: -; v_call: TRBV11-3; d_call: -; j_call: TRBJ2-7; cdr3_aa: CASSFRVGYEQYF; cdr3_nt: TGTGCCAGCAGCTTCCGGGTCGGGTACGAGCAGTACTTC
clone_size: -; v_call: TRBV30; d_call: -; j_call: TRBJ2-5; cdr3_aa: CAWSVQPWEETQYF; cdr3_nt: TGTGCCTGGAGTGTACAGCCTTGGGAAGAGACCCAGTACTTC
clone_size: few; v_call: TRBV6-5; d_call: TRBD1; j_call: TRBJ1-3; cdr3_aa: CASSSDRGRNTIYF; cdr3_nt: TGTGCCAGCAGTTCGGACAGGGGCAGAAACACCATATATTTT
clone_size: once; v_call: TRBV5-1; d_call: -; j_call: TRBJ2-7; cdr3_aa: CASSLGPPPTTDEQYF; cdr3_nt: TGCGCCAGCAGCTTGGGCCCCCCTCCTACTACGGACGAGCAGTACTTC
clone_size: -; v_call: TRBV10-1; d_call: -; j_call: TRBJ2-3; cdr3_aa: CATAEGGTDTQYF; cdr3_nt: TGCGCCACCGCGGAGGGGGGAACAGATACGCAGTATTTT
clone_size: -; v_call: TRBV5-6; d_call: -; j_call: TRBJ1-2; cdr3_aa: CASSVRQDYGYTF; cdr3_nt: TGTGCCAGCAGCGTGAGACAAGACTATGGCTACACCTTC
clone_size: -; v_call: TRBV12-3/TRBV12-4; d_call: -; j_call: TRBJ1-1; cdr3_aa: CASSQTGQAFF; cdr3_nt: TGTGCCAGCAGTCAAACAGGTCAGGCTTTCTTT
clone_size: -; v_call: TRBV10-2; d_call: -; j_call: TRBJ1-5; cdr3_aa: CASSESYSENQPQHF; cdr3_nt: TGCGCCAGCAGTGAGTCGTACAGCGAGAATCAGCCCCAGCATTTT
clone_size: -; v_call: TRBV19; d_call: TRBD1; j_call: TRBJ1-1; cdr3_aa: CASSIRQGASEAFF; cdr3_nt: TGTGCCAGTAGTATTAGACAGGGGGCCTCTGAAGCTTTCTTT
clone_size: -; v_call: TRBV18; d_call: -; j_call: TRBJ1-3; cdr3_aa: CASSPRGAREGFGNTIYF; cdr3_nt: TGTGCCAGCTCACCACGGGGGGCAAGGGAAGGATTTGGAAACACCATATATTTT
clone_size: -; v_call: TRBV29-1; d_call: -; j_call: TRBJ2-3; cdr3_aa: CSGCRDLVLDTQYF; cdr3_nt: TGCAGCGGTTGCAGGGACCTAGTTTTAGATACGCAGTATTTT
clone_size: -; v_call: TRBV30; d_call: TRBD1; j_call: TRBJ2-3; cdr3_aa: CAWSRDRGTDTQYF; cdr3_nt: TGTGCCTGGAGCCGCGACAGGGGCACAGATACGCAGTATTTT
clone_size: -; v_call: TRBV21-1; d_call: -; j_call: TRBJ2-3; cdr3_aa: CASSKKGQGQDTQYF; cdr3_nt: TGTGCCAGCAGCAAAAAGGGACAGGGGCAAGATACGCAGTATTTT
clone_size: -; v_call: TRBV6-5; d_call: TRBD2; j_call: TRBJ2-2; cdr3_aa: CASSRLATNTGELFF; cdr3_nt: TGTGCCAGCAGTAGACTAGCGACGAACACCGGGGAGCTGTTTTTT
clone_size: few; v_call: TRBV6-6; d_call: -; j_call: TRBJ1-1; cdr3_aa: CASSYAEGGAFF; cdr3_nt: TGTGCCAGCAGCTATGCTGAGGGGGGAGCTTTCTTT
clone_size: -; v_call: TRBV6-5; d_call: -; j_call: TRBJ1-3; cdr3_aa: CASNPQGLSGNTIYF; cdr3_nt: TGTGCCAGCAACCCACAGGGTCTCTCTGGAAACACCATATATTTT